This T cell receptor beta chain stems from a study of monozygotic twins with inflammatory bowel disease (dated by TCRdb to the late 2010s). With respect to the entire study: The full study comprised some 30 monozygotic twin pairs: nine German pairs (four IBD-concordant, five IBD-discordant) and 19 IBD-discordant Danish pairs. The search for disease-associated traits relied mainly on comparing IBD patients with their genetically identical healthy co-twins within discordant pairs. Each individual had, on average, about 151 000 unique TCRalpha sequences and 181 000 unique TCRbeta sequences available for analysis.

What the research found in general, with its limitations: Different T cell subtypes could not be distinguished in the analysis. No single strong signal or clonotype linked to IBD turned up in the results, so the idea that one exists was not supported. Background noise and inter-individual variability may have been introduced into the repertoires by the differing immunosuppressive treatments among patients. Compared with healthy twins, IBD patients shared fewer clonotypes with other individuals, and the difference was most pronounced in patients with signs of disease activity. Repertoire similarity did not differ between concordant and discordant twins, possibly due to limited statistical power. TCRbeta repertoire diversity, by inverse Simpson index, was decreased in IBD patients compared with their healthy co-twins.

From each donor, a roughly 2.4 ml peripheral blood sample was collected into PAXgene tubes and kept at -80 degrees C. Without T cell sorting, total RNA was isolated from whole blood using the PAXgene blood miRNA kit on an automated QIAcube. Peripheral blood from monozygotic twin pairs concordant or discordant for inflammatory bowel disease was subjected to deep TCRalpha and TCRbeta repertoire profiling with unique molecular barcoding. Smoking habits were recorded for all twin pairs, and individuals were classified as current, former or never smokers. From cysteine to phenylalanine, the CDR3 is 13 amino acids long. This entry has no DNA. Taken from the germline V gene, the CDR1 and CDR2 loops are SQVTM and ANQGSEA. Note on this clonotype: Its target antigen remains unknown.

Libraries were constructed by 5' RACE. Each TCR library was prepared from around 3,400 ng of total RNA. For each sample, cDNA synthesis with SMARTScribe reverse transcriptase was split into eight separate reactions. Unique molecular identifiers containing a 6-nucleotide sample barcode were introduced through template switching during cDNA synthesis. TCRalpha and TCRbeta cDNA was amplified in two nested PCRs of approximately 17 and 9 cycles, and bead purification was carried out after each PCR. Before amplification, the cDNA was treated with uracil DNA-glycosylase and purified using the QIAquick PCR purification kit. The second PCR added Illumina TruSeq-compatible adapters along with sample-specific barcodes. TapeStation and Qubit were used to check library quality and concentration, and 4.5 to 6 ng of each library was pooled. Sequencing of pooled libraries was carried out on an Illumina HiSeq2500 single-index Rapid Run using 2 x 100 bp reads and custom sequencing primers. In the paper's pipeline: MiGEC version 1.2.6 was used for UMI-based consensus assembly, which corrected PCR and sequencing errors. V(D)J alignment, clonotype assembly and CDR3 extraction were performed with MiXCR version 2.1.1. To normalise gene usage, clonotype sharing and MAIT/NKT TCR abundance, the analysis used the top 1000, 10 000 and 20 000 clonotypes per sample. After downsampling to 27 000 UMIs, diversity was calculated as the inverse Simpson index using the vegan R package. Paired Mann-Whitney U tests were applied to discordant twin pairs, with Benjamini-Hochberg correction for multiple testing. Reads reprocessed by TCRdb are summarized as one entry per CDR3 protein sequence, and DNA is absent. Clone size and V and J calls follow TCRdb, not the original study. The record for this sample contains around 410,000 distinct CDR3 sequences. The ten largest make up approximately 2.3% of the sample.

Sequencing used blood. The sequence was collected from a human donor with ulcerative colitis or Crohn's disease, or a healthy co-twin of an affected twin (not recorded which). The V gene is TRBV29-1 and the J gene is TRBJ1-4; no DNA is available, so the TRBD1 call from TCRdb remains unchecked. The CDR3 region: CSVKVGGNEKLFF.